One and the same sample provided the 9 T cell receptor beta chains below, sequenced in a study of blood T cells in healthy people across ages. Sample-barcoded 5' priming and a J-beta primer mix drove a second PCR of about 6 to 12 cycles. TCRdb ran MiXCR on the 5' RACE reads and lists one entry per CDR3 protein. Found here are around 780,000 distinct CDR3 sequences, about 56% of them singletons; the top ten hold under 30%. The sequencing input was blood. Every receptor here comes from a man aged 40-49 years in good health.

This clonotype was seen repeatedly, ten times or more. V is TRBV29-1 and J is TRBJ2-7; the D gene is possibly TRBD2 (6 bases). This CDR3 has 15 residues. Germline CDR1 is SQVTM and CDR2 is ANQGSEA. Trimming shortened V by 5 bases and J by 4 bases, and 21 bases separated the two germline ends. The CDR3 nucleotides read TGCAGCGTTCAAAGTCGGCAGGACGGGGGATACGAGCAGTACTTC. Translating it yields CSVQSRQDGGYEQYF.

This chain connects TRBV6-1 to TRBJ2-5, with 14 bases aligning to TRBD2. With the DNA end fitting TRBJ2-7 better, the J assignment may be wrong. The germline V gene encodes CDR1 MNHNS and CDR2 SASEGT. The length of the CDR3 is 16 residues. CDR3 nucleotide sequence: TGTGCCAGCAGTGCGGGACTAGCGGGAGTGTTCGACGAGCAGTACTTC. As protein: CASSAGLAGVFDEQYF.

V gene TRBV5-1 combines with J gene TRBJ2-7, with 9 bases aligning to TRBD1. With V trimmed by 4 bases and J by 0 bases, 5 bases remained unmatched. Per germline, CDR1 SGHRS and CDR2 YFSETQ. This CDR3 is 15 amino acids long. The CDR3 region has the DNA TGCGCCAGCAGCGACAGGGGGGGTGGCTCCTACGAGCAGTACTTC. It is translated as CASSDRGGGSYEQYF.

J is TRBJ1-5 and V is TRBV28; D perhaps matches TRBD1 (5 bases). The germline V gene encodes CDR1 MDHEN and CDR2 SYDVKM. The V gene lost 7 bases and the J gene lost 2 bases, with 15 bases spanning the gap. This CDR3 region has 15 residues. The DNA for the CDR3 is TGTGCCAGCATCCCCCAGGGAAAGGGCAATCAGCCCCAGCATTTT. Protein sequence: CASIPQGKGNQPQHF.

Only a few counts were recorded for this clonotype. The chain links TRBV29-1 to TRBJ2-5; D not resolved. V lost 8 bases and J lost 2, with 18 bases in between. From germline, CDR1 is SQVTM and CDR2 ANQGSEA. The CDR3 is made up of 14 amino acids. The CDR3, as DNA: TGCAGCTCGGGTGAGGCAGGACGACAAGAGACCCAGTACTTC. Protein product: CSSGEAGRQETQYF. Full variable domain (remainder filled in from reference TRBV29-1 and TRBJ2-5): SAVISQKPSRDICQRGTSLTIQCQVDSQVTMMFWYRQQPGQSLTLIATANQGSEATYESGFVIDKFPISRPNLTFSTLTVSNMSPEDSSIYLCSSGEAGRQETQYFGPGTRLLVL.

In its sample, this clonotype was seen many times. The CDR3 spells CTSVRGGEQFF. Here the CDR3 DNA reads TGCACCTCCGTGAGGGGCGGTGAGCAGTTCTTC. The V gene is TRBV29-1, the J gene TRBJ2-1; D may be TRBD1 or TRBD2 (5 bases each). The CDR3 length is 11 residues. CDR1 is SQVTM, CDR2 ANQGSEA, per germline.

This chain connects TRBV2 to TRBJ2-4; D tentatively reads TRBD1 or TRBD2 (5 bases each). The J call may be wrong; the DNA end is better matched by TRBJ2-5. Germline V lookup: CDR1 SNHLY, CDR2 FYNNEI. The length of the CDR3 is 15 residues. Here the CDR3 reads CASSGWGRGRETQYF. The CDR3 bases are TGTGCCAGCAGTGGATGGGGGAGAGGTCGAGAGACCCAGTACTTC.

The chain has TRBV5-1 and TRBJ2-5; D remains unclear. The CDR3 consists of 13 residues. CDR1 is SGHRS, CDR2 YFSETQ, per germline. Trimming left V 1 base short and J 5 bases short, with 9 bases between. Here the CDR3 reads CASSLIGPETQYF. CDR3 DNA sequence: TGCGCCAGCAGCTTGATCGGTCCTGAGACCCAGTACTTC.

The CDR3 reads CSAHGLAGETQYF. In DNA form, the CDR3 reads TGCAGTGCCCACGGGCTAGCGGGAGAGACCCAGTACTTC. This chain joins TRBV20-1 and TRBJ2-7, with 8 bases matching TRBD2. Matching the DNA end better, TRBJ2-5 makes the J call doubtful. CDR1 is DFQATT and CDR2 is SNEGSKA in the germline V gene (reference sequence). The CDR3 length is 13 residues.